Below are 9 T cell receptor beta chains sequenced from a single sample in a study of molecular identifiers for immune sequencing clone quantification. Each CDR3 protein gets one entry after TCRdb re-called the PCR reads with MiXCR. The profile shows roughly 300,000 distinct CDR3 sequences, 24% of them singletons. The sequenced sample consisted of naive CD8+ T cells from blood, with Jurkat cell RNA spiked in. Subset of the sample: FACS-sorted CD8+CD4-CCR7+CD45RA+ naive T cells. All receptors derive from a human donor in good health. Some libraries in this study had Jurkat cell RNA spiked in.

This clonotype has only a few counts. The genes are TRBV7-2 and TRBJ2-7; no firm D call. CDR1 SGHTA and CDR2 FQGNSA come from the germline V gene. Trimming removed 1 base from V and 5 bases from J, with 12 bases in between. The CDR3 covers 14 residues. The CDR3 DNA follows: TGTGCCAGCAGCTTAGGGTTCGGCACAGACGAGCAGTACTTC. Its translation is CASSLGFGTDEQYF.

This clonotype occurred many times. This chain links TRBV5-1 with TRBJ1-1; D remains unclear. The CDR3 consists of 14 residues. Germline V gene data show CDR1 as SGHRS and CDR2 as YFSETQ. V was pared by 0 bases and J by 4 bases, with 10 bases between. CDR3 region: CASSLAGFSTEAFF. The CDR3 nucleotides are TGCGCCAGCAGCTTGGCGGGGTTTAGCACTGAAGCTTTCTTT.

This clonotype turned up a few times. The J gene is TRBJ2-7, the V gene TRBV27, with no clear D. Trimming shortened V by 3 bases and J by 4 bases, and 13 bases separated the two germline ends. The CDR3 spans 14 residues. Germline V CDR1 and CDR2: MNHEY, SMNVEV (reference sequence). As DNA, the CDR3 is TGTGCCAGCAGTTTCGGCAGGCCTGGGTACGAGCAGTACTTC. Its protein is CASSFGRPGYEQYF.

This clonotype was observed many times. The chain carries TRBV7-2 and TRBJ2-3; no clear D gene. V dropped 4 bases and J dropped 2 bases, with 13 bases sitting between them. The length of the CDR3 is 15 residues. CDR1 is SGHTA and CDR2 is FQGNSA in the germline V gene. CDR3 region: CASSSDPDPTDTQYF. Written as DNA, the CDR3 is TGTGCCAGCAGCTCGGACCCCGACCCCACAGATACGCAGTATTTT.

There are a few counts of this clonotype. This rearrangement joins TRBV4-3 to TRBJ2-2; 7 nucleotides line up with TRBD1. CDR1 and CDR2 (germline): LGHNA, YSLEER. V lost 2 bases to trimming and J lost 8 bases; unmatched junction nucleotides: 8. The CDR3 has 15 amino acids. In DNA, the CDR3 is TGCGCCAGCAGCCAACTCCGGACAGGACCGGGGGAGCTGTTTTTT. Translation gives CASSQLRTGPGELFF.

This clonotype came up many times. The chain joins TRBV20-1 to TRBJ2-2; D unresolved. CDR3 length equals 15 residues. V was pared by 3 bases and J by 2 bases, with 13 bases between. Germline CDR1 and CDR2: DFQATT and SNEGSKA (reference sequence). The CDR3 sequence is CSASPYGVNTGELFF. The CDR3 nucleotides read TGCAGTGCTAGCCCTTATGGCGTCAACACCGGGGAGCTGTTTTTT.

A remark on this clonotype: This clone may be a read error of a much larger clone one base away. V gene TRBV29-1 combines with J gene TRBJ1-1; D is unresolved. The CDR3 length is 10 residues. The V gene's germline CDR1 is SQVTM and CDR2 ANQGSEA. The CDR3 bases are TGCAGCGTTGTGAACACTGGAGCTTTCTTT. This encodes CSVVNTGAFF.

The chain couples TRBV13 to TRBJ2-3, with TRBD2 matching over 16 bases. V shed 10 bases, J shed 5 bases, and the junction held 6 bases outside the gene matches. Germline loops: CDR1 PRHDT, CDR2 FYEKMQ (reference sequence). There are 15 residues in the CDR3. The CDR3 nucleotides read TGTGCCACCCCCGGGACTAGCGGGGGGGGAGATACGCAGTATTTT. It specifies CATPGTSGGGDTQYF. The full variable domain, its missing parts supplied by reference TRBV13 and TRBJ2-3, is AAGVIQSPRHLIKEKRETATLKCYPIPRHDTVYWYQQGPGQDPQFLISFYEKMQSDKGSIPDRFSAQQFSDYHSELNMSSLELGDSALYFCATPGTSGGGDTQYFGPGTRLTVL.

Only a few counts were recorded for this clonotype. A read error is possible here, since a much larger clone lies one base away. The chain carries TRBV29-1 and TRBJ2-3; 8 bases are shared with TRBD2. This CDR3 has 17 amino acids. With 0 bases clipped from V and 3 bases from J, the junction kept 11 bases outside the gene matches. From germline, CDR1 is SQVTM and CDR2 ANQGSEA. CDR3 region: CSVEEERAGGGTDTQYF. The CDR3 coding sequence is TGCAGCGTTGAAGAGGAACGGGCGGGAGGCGGGACAGATACGCAGTATTTT.